This section outlines one TCR beta chain sequence together with its context. The source of the sample is a study of shared clonotypes between healthy human individuals. About 30,000 T cell genomes, or around 0.2 ug DNA, went into the sorted-subset replicate PCRs. The protocol was immunoSEQ multiplex PCR, while the TCRdb copy is restricted to in-frame clones and leaves out a portion. The sample includes some 1.5 million clones, 95% to 99% seen only once; the top ten take roughly 0.45%. Trimming at V came to 4 bases and at J to 2 bases, leaving 14 bases not matched to a gene. Germline V gives CDR1 MNHEY, CDR2 SMNVEV (reference sequence). The CDR3 runs 19 residues.

The receptor was derived from a man aged 25 to 45 in good health. The chain links TRBV27 to TRBJ2-7, with 13 bases that match TRBD2. The specimen was naive CD4+ T cells sorted from blood. Regarding subset: CD45RA+ positively selected. The CDR3 is CASSSPRTSGRVQTYEQYF. The CDR3 bases are TGTGCCAGCAGTTCCCCCCGGACTAGCGGGAGAGTACAAACCTACGAGCAGTACTTC.